The 14 T cell receptor beta chains presented below share a single source sample, sequenced in a study of identical twins. TCRdb processed the 5' RACE reads anew with MiXCR; each CDR3 protein has one entry. Of under 250,000 distinct CDR3 sequences in the sample, approximately 7.8% were seen once. In addition, the sample was reused for a study of yellow fever vaccine responses in identical twins.

The sample comprised CD8+ T cells sorted from blood. These receptors originate from a woman aged 18-30 years in good health.

The chain joins TRBV20-1 to TRBJ2-7; no clear D gene. Trimming removed 1 base at V and 2 bases at J, with 6 bases between. The CDR3 has 12 amino acids. CDR1 and CDR2 from the germline V gene are DFQATT and SNEGSKA (reference sequence). The CDR3 loop is CSARAVAYEQYV. The CDR3 bases are TGCAGTGCTAGAGCGGTGGCCTACGAGCAGTACGTC.

The chain carries TRBV2 and TRBJ2-1; D unresolved. The V end was cut by 8 bases, the J end by 12 bases, with 8 bases between. Germline loops: CDR1 SNHLY, CDR2 FYNNEI. CDR3 size: 9 residues. The CDR3 loop reads CASPPGQFF. The CDR3 DNA reads as TGTGCCAGCCCGCCTGGGCAGTTCTTC. Full variable domain (outside the CDR3, taken from reference TRBV2 and TRBJ2-1): EPEVTQTPSHQVTQMGQEVILRCVPISNHLYFYWYRQILGQKVEFLVSFYNNEISEKSEIFDDQFSVERPDGSNFTLKIRSTKLEDSAMYFCASPPGQFFGPGTRLTVL.

The sample holds a few counts of this clonotype. The J gene is TRBJ2-7, the V gene TRBV12-5; possibly TRBD1 for D (5 bases). This CDR3 is 14 amino acids long. Per germline, CDR1 LGHNT and CDR2 FRNRAP. V shed 2 bases and J shed 0 bases, with 8 bases lying between them. The DNA for the CDR3 is TGTGCTAGTGGTTTGTGGGGCTCCTCCTACGAGCAGTACTTC. It translates to CASGLWGSSYEQYF.

Points on this clonotype: Its ends do not fully match the called genes, so a read error is possible. V and J are TRBV20-1 and TRBJ1-2; a weak D match, TRBD1 (6 bases). The germline gives CDR1 DFQATT, CDR2 SNEGSKA (reference sequence). The CDR3 sequence is 12 residues long. CDR3 sequence: CSARALPTGPDF. The CDR3 nucleotides are TGCAGTGCTAGAGCCCTACCGACAGGCCCCGACTTC.

The chain links TRBV11-1 to TRBJ2-3; D gene unclear. Germline V gene sequence: CDR1 SGHAT, CDR2 FQDESV (reference sequence). The CDR3 totals 14 residues. The ends were cut back, 0 bases at V and 6 bases at J, with 10 bases in the middle. Here the CDR3 DNA reads TGTGCCAGCAGCTTAGCGGGCGTCTTGGATACGCAGTATTTT. Protein sequence: CASSLAGVLDTQYF.

V is TRBV6-1 and J is TRBJ2-7; 7 bases map to TRBD1. The germline V gene encodes CDR1 MNHNS and CDR2 SASEGT. This CDR3 comprises 18 residues. The J segment lost 0 bases and the V segment lost 7 bases, leaving 18 bases of the junction unmatched. CDR3 residues: CASTPNRGRTKNSYEQYF. The CDR3 DNA follows: TGTGCCAGCACCCCGAACAGGGGCCGGACGAAAAACTCCTACGAGCAGTACTTC.

Ten or more counts support this clonotype. This rearrangement joins TRBV24-1 to TRBJ2-3; D unclear. Trimming took off 4 bases at V and 4 bases at J, with 8 bases between the two ends. Per germline, CDR1 KGHDR and CDR2 SFDVKD. The CDR3 loop spans 13 amino acids. Here the CDR3 DNA reads TGTGCCACCAGTGAAAGGATGGCAGATACGCAGTATTTT. Its translation is CATSERMADTQYF.

This clonotype was recorded a few times. The chain joins TRBV24-1 to TRBJ2-2; 8 positions match TRBD2. The J segment lost 4 bases and the V segment lost 3 bases, leaving 6 bases of the junction unmatched. Germline values: CDR1 KGHDR, CDR2 SFDVKD. This CDR3 has 16 residues. Here the CDR3 DNA reads TGTGCCACCAGTGATAGACTAGCGCCGTTCACCGGGGAGCTGTTTTTT. Its protein product is CATSDRLAPFTGELFF.

This clonotype was recorded at least ten times. The V call is TRBV25-1, the J call TRBJ1-1, with D maybe TRBD1 (5 bases). The CDR3 totals 11 residues. Germline loops: CDR1 MGHDK, CDR2 SYGVNS. V was cut by 10 bases and J by 8 bases, with 14 bases left in between. DNA of the CDR3: TGTGCCACGAACCAGGGTGGAGAAGCTTTCTTT. As protein: CATNQGGEAFF.

Ten or more counts support this clonotype. V gene TRBV4-1 combines with J gene TRBJ1-5; D is unclear. The CDR3 spans 14 residues. The germline V and J ends were trimmed by 0 bases and 6 bases, with 9 bases remaining between them. Germline V gives CDR1 MGHRA, CDR2 YSYEKL. CDR3 amino acids: CASSQDEVLQPQHF. The CDR3 coding sequence is TGCGCCAGCAGCCAAGATGAGGTTCTTCAGCCCCAGCATTTT.

As DNA, the CDR3 is TGTGCCAGCAGTTACTCGGGCGGGAGGGAGTCATTCTTT. Its protein product is CASSYSGGRESFF. J is TRBJ1-1 and V is TRBV6-5; D unclear. There are 13 residues in the CDR3. Per the germline V gene, CDR1 is MNHEY and CDR2 is SVGAGI. Trimming cost V 0 bases and J 14 bases, with 16 bases left between them.

Many counts were recorded for this clonotype. The chain recombines TRBV5-5 with TRBJ2-1; D might be TRBD1 (5 bases). The V gene's germline CDR1 is SGHKS and CDR2 YYEKEE (reference sequence). The CDR3 sequence is 14 residues long. The germline V and J ends were trimmed by 4 bases and 5 bases, with 13 bases remaining between them. The CDR3 is CASSPAGNNNEQFF. In DNA, the CDR3 is TGTGCCAGCAGCCCAGCAGGGAATAACAATGAGCAGTTCTTC.

This clonotype was detected only a few times. The V gene is TRBV6-1, the J gene TRBJ1-1; D unclear. Trimming left V 3 bases short and J 5 bases short, with 13 bases between. Germline V gene data show CDR1 as MNHNS and CDR2 as SASEGT. The length of the CDR3 is 14 residues. CDR3 sequence (DNA): TGTGCCAGCAGTGAGGTCCTCAGAAGGACTGAAGCTTTCTTT. Translating it yields CASSEVLRRTEAFF.

The rearrangement links TRBV9 to TRBJ2-7; 13 positions match TRBD2. J lost 3 bases, V lost 4 bases, and 7 bases had no gene match. The CDR3 consists of 16 residues. Germline V lookup: CDR1 SGDLS, CDR2 YYNGEE. The CDR3 DNA sequence: TGTGCCAGCAGCCCCGGGACTAGCGGGACTTACTACGAGCAGTACTTC. This sequence encodes CASSPGTSGTYYEQYF.